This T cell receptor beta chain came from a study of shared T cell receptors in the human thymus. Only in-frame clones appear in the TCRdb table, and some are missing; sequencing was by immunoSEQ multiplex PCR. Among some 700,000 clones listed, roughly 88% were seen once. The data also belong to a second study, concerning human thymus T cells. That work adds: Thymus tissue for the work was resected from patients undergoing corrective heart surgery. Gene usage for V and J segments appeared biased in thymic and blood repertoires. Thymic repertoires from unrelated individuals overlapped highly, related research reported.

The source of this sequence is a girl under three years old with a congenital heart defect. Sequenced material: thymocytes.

CDR3 in DNA: TGCGCCAGCAGCCCCCTACCGACAATTAACGACGGCTACACCTTC. As protein: CASSPLPTINDGYTF. This chain connects TRBV4-1 to TRBJ1-2; no definite D call. Germline CDR1 MGHRA, CDR2 YSYEKL. Trimming removed 4 bases from V and 8 bases from J, with 20 bases in between. CDR3 length equals 15 residues.